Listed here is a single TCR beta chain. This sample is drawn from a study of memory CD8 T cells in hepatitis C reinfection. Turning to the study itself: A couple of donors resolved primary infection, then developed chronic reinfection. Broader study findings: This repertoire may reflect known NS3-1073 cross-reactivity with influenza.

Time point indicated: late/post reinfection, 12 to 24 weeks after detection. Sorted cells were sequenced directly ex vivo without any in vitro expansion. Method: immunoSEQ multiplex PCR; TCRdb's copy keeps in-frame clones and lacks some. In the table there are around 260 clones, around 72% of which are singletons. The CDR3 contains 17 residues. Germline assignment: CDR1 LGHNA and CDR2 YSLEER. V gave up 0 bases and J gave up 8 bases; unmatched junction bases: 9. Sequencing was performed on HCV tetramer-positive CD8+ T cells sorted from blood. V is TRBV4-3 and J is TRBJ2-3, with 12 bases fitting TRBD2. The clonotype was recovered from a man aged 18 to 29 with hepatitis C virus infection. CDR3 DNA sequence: TGCGCCAGCAGCCAAGAAGTAGCTAGCGGGGGGGGCGGTACGCAGTATTTT. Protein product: CASSQEVASGGGGTQYF.